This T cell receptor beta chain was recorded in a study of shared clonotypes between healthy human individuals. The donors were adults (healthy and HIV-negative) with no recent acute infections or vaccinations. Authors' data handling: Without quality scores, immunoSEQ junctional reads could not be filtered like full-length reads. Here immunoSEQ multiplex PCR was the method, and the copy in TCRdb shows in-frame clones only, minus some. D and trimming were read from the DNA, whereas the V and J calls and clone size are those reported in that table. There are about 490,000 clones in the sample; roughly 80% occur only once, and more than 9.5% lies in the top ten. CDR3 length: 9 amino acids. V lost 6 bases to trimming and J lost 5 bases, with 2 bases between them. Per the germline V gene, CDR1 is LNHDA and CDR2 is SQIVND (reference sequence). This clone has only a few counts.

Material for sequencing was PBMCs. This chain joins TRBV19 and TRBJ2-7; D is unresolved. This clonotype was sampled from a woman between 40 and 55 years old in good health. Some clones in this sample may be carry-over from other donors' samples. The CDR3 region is CASSHEQYF. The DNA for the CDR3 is TGTGCCAGTAGCCACGAGCAGTACTTC.